Presented here are 3 T cell receptor beta chains from one specimen sequenced in a study of T cell responses to AZD1222 COVID-19 vaccine. Generated by immunoSEQ multiplex PCR, the TCRdb table keeps only in-frame clones and is missing some. The repertoire holds approximately 150,000 clones, with around 93% as singletons. The specimen was peripheral blood, collected on day 0 of AZD1222 vaccination. The receptors stem from an adult in good health.

J is TRBJ2-1 and V is TRBV2, with TRBD1 matching over 8 bases. The CDR3 is 17 residues long. V trimming: 5 bases; J trimming: 7 bases; junction bases outside the gene matches: 16. The germline CDR1 and CDR2 sequences are SNHLY and FYNNEI. CDR3: CASSSNVDRVVGNEQFF. Written as DNA, the CDR3 is TGTGCCAGCAGTTCCAACGTGGACAGGGTTGTTGGTAATGAGCAGTTCTTC.

The rearrangement joins TRBV6-5 to TRBJ1-2, with a weak D call TRBD1 (6 bases). The V and J ends lost 5 bases and 4 bases respectively, with 11 bases between them. CDR3 length equals 13 residues. CDR1 and CDR2 from the germline V gene are MNHEY and SVGAGI. The CDR3 protein is CASSQTGTYGYTF. CDR3 in DNA: TGTGCCAGCAGTCAGACAGGAACCTATGGCTACACCTTC.

V is TRBV20-1 and J is TRBJ2-1; possible D gene TRBD1, 6 bases. V lost 5 bases and J 7 bases, leaving 9 bases between the germline ends. The CDR3 runs to 11 residues. CDR1 is DFQATT, CDR2 SNEGSKA, per germline (reference sequence). The DNA of the CDR3 is TGCAGTGCTCTCAGGGGTAATGAGCAGTTCTTC. It yields the protein CSALRGNEQFF.